This TCR beta chain was documented in a study of cytomegalovirus exposure and HLA in healthy donors. PCR used 60 Vbeta primers and 13 Jbeta primers. As processed by the authors: Among the unique TCR beta chains that a later analysis counted, some 73 million in all, some 10 million were shared. The method was immunoSEQ multiplex PCR; TCRdb's version includes in-frame clones alone and lacks a portion of them. That table gives V, J and clone size, and the DNA gave D and trimming. In the table there are about 140,000 clones, 65% to 80% of which are singletons. This CDR3 has 12 residues. The V and J ends lost 6 bases and 9 bases respectively, with 12 bases between them. Germline loops: CDR1 MDHEN, CDR2 SYDVKM. This clone was seen just once.

Material for sequencing was PBMCs. This clonotype was sampled from a woman in her forties or fifties in good health and CMV-seropositive. This chain connects TRBV28 to TRBJ2-1, with D possibly being TRBD1 (5 bases). The CDR3 DNA reads TGTGCCAGCAGCACAGGCAGTCTTGAGCAGTTCTTC. Protein sequence: CASSTGSLEQFF.